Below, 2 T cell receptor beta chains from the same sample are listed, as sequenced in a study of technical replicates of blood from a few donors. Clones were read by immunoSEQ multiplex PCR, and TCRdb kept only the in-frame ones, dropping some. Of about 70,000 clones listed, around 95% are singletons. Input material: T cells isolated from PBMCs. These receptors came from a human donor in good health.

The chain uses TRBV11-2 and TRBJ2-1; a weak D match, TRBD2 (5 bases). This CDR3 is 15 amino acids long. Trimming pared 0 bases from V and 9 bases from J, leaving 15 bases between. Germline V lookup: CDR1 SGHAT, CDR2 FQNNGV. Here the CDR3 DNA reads TGTGCCAGCAGCTTAGAAGCAGTACTAGGACTTGAGCAGTTCTTC. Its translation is CASSLEAVLGLEQFF. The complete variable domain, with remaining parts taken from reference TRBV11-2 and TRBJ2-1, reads EAGVAQSPRYKIIEKRQSVAFWCNPISGHATLYWYQQILGQGPKLLIQFQNNGVVDDSQLPKDRFSAERLKGVDSTLKIQPAKLEDSAVYLCASSLEAVLGLEQFFGPGTRLTVL.

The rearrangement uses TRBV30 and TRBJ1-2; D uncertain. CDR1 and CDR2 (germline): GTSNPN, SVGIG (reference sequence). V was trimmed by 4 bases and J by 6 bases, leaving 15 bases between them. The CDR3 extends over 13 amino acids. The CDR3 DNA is TGTGCCTGGATTGGCATACGGGGTAATGGCTACACCTTC. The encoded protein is CAWIGIRGNGYTF. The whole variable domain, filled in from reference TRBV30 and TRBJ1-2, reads SQTIHQWPATLVQPVGSPLSLECTVEGTSNPNLYWYRQAAGRGLQLLFYSVGIGQISSEVPQNLSASRPQDRQFILSSKKLLLSDSGFYLCAWIGIRGNGYTFGSGTRLTVV.